This T cell receptor (beta chain) was sequenced for a study of blood T cell repertoires in COVID-19. About the study: Whether acute or convalescent, the COVID-19 samples came from the United States, Italy and Spain. The cDNA or gDNA used as material had been derived from T cells, B-cell-depleted T cells, or PBMCs.

As processed by the authors: Amplification with reference gene primers provided the estimates of nucleated cell counts. Data came from immunoSEQ multiplex PCR; TCRdb stores just in-frame clones and leaves some out. Clonal size and the V and J genes are those of that table, whereas D and trimming came from the DNA. The repertoire has 100,000 or so clones, roughly 87% of them found once; the top ten carry 7% to 9%. The germline CDR1 and CDR2 sequences are SGHTA and FQGNSA. Trimming cost V 5 bases and J 3 bases; bases outside gene matches: 3. The length of the CDR3 is 15 residues. The TCR sequence derives from a man aged 25 to 40 in a cohort sampled during active COVID-19. The chain is built from TRBV7-2 and TRBJ2-4, with 11 bases identical to TRBD1. Source material: peripheral blood. The CDR3 sequence: CASSQGQGGKNIQYF. Written as DNA, the CDR3 is TGTGCCAGCAGCCAGGGACAGGGGGGCAAAAACATTCAGTACTTC.